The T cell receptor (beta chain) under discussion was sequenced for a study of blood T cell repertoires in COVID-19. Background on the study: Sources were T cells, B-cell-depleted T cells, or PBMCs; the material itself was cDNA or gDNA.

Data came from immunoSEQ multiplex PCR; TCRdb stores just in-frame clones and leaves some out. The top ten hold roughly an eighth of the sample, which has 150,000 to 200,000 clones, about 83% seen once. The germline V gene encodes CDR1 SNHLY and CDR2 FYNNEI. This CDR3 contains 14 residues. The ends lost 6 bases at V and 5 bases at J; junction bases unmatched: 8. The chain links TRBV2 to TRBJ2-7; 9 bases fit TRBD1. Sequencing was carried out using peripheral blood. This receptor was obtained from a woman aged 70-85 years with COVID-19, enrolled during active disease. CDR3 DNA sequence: TGTGCCAGCAGATCCCGGGACAGGGACCACGAGCAGTACTTC. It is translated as CASRSRDRDHEQYF.